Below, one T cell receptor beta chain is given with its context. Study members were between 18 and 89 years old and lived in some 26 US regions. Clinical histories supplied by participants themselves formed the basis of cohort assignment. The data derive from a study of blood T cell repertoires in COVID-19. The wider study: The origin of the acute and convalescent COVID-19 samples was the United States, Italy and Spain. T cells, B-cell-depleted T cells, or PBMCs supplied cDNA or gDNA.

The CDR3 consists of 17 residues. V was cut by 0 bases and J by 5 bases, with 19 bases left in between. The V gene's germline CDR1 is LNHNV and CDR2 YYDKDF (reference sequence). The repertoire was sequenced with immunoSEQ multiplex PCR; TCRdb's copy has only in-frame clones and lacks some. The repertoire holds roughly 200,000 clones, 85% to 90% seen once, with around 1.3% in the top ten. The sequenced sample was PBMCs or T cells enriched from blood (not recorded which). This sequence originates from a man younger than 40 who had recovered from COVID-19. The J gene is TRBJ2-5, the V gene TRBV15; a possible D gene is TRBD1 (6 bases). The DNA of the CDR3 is TGTGCCACCAGCAGAGAATCTAAAACAGGGTCGATTGAGACCCAGTACTTC. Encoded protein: CATSRESKTGSIETQYF.